What follows are 2 T cell receptor beta chains derived from one specimen sequenced in a study of Graves' ophthalmopathy and Graves' hyperthyroidism. RNA transcripts were the source from which TCR beta CDR3 regions were amplified. First-round RT-PCR with HTBI primers preceded a second-round multiplex PCR. TCRdb reprocessed the multiplex PCR reads via MiXCR and lists one record per CDR3 protein. Counted here are around 400,000 distinct CDR3 sequences, around 21% occurring once; the ten biggest clones make up around 3.1%. Sample: peripheral blood. The receptor source for this set is a woman in her late teens or twenties with stable Graves' hyperthyroidism.

This clonotype was seen only a few times. The chain joins TRBV18 to TRBJ2-7; 9 bases align to TRBD2. The length of the CDR3 is 14 residues. CDR1 is KGHSH and CDR2 is LQKENI in the germline V gene. Germline trimming cut 6 bases from V and 6 bases from J; bases unmatched to any gene: 9. CDR3 sequence (DNA): TGTGCCAGCTCCCCTGGGACTAGCTATATCGAGCAGTACTTC. Protein product: CASSPGTSYIEQYF.

This clonotype has a count of ten or more. The rearrangement joins TRBV28 to TRBJ2-5, with D tentatively TRBD2 (6 bases). Germline V CDR1 and CDR2: MDHEN, SYDVKM. The V and J ends lost 5 bases and 5 bases respectively, with 18 bases between them. The CDR3 loop spans 15 amino acids. The CDR3 loop is CASSEPMGGGETQYF. The CDR3 coding sequence is TGTGCCAGCAGTGAACCGATGGGGGGTGGGGAGACCCAGTACTTC.